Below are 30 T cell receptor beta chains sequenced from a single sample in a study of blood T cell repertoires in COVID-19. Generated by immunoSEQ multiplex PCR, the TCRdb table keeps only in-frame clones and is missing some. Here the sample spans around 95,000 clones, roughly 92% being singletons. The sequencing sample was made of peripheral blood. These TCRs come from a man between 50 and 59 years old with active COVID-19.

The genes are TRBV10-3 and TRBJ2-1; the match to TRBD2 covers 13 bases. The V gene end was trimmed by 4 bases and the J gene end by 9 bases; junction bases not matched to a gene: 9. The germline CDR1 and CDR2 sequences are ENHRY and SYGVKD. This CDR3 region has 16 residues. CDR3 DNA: TGTGCCATCAGTGCGGAACTAGCGGGGGGGGGAAGTGAGCAGTTCTTC. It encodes CAISAELAGGGSEQFF.

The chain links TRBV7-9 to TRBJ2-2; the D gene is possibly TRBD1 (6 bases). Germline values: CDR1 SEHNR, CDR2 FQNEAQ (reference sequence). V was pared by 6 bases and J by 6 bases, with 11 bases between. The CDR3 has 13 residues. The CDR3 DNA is TGTGCCAGCAGGCCAGGGGTTTCCGGGGAGCTGTTTTTT. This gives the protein CASRPGVSGELFF.

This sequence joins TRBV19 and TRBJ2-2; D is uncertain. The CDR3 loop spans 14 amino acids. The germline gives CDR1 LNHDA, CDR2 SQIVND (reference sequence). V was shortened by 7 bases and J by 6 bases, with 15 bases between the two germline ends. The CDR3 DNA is TGTGCCAGTAACCGTTACGAAAGCGCCGGGGAGCTGTTTTTT. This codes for CASNRYESAGELFF.

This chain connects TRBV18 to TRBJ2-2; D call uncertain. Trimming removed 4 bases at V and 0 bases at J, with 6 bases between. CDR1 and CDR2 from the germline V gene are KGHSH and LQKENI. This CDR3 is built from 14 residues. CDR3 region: CASSQRSNTGELFF. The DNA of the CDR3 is TGTGCCAGCTCACAGAGATCGAACACCGGGGAGCTGTTTTTT.

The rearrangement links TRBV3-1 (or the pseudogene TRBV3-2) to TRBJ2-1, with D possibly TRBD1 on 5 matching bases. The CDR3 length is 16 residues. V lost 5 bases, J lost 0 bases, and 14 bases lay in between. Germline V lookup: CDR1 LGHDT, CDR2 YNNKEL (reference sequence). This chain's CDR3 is CASSYSRVGSYNEQFF. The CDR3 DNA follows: TGTGCCAGCAGCTATTCCAGGGTTGGCTCCTACAATGAGCAGTTCTTC.

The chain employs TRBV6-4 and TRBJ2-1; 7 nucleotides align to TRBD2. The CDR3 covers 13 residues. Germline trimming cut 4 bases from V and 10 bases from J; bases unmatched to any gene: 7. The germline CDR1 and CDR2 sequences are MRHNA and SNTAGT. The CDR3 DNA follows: TGTGCCAGCAGTGGCGAGACTAGCTTGGAGCAGTTCTTC. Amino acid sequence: CASSGETSLEQFF.

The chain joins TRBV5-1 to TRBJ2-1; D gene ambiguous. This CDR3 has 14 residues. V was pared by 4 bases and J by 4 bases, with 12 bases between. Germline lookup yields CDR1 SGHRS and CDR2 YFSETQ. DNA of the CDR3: TGCGCCAGCAGCCCAGACGCCGGGTACAATGAGCAGTTCTTC. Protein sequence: CASSPDAGYNEQFF.

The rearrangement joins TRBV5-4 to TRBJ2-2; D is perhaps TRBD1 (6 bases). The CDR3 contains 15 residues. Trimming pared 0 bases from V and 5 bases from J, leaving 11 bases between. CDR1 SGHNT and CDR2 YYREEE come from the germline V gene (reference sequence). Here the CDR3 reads CASSLVGQKTGELFF. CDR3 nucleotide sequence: TGTGCCAGCAGCTTGGTAGGACAGAAAACCGGGGAGCTGTTTTTT.

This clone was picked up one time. The CDR3 is CATSRDGTLNEKLFF. As DNA, the CDR3 is TGTGCCACCAGCAGAGATGGGACACTGAATGAAAAACTGTTTTTT. V is TRBV15 and J is TRBJ1-4, with D possibly TRBD1 on 6 matching bases. The CDR3 totals 15 residues. Trimming removed 0 bases from V and 5 bases from J, with 10 bases in between. Germline CDR1 LNHNV, CDR2 YYDKDF (reference sequence).

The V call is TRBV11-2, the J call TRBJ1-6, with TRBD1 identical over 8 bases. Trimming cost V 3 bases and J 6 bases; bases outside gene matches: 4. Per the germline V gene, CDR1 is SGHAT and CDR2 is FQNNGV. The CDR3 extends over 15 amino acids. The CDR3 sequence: CASSLTGELNSPLHF. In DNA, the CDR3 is TGTGCCAGCAGCTTGACAGGGGAACTTAATTCACCCCTCCACTTT.

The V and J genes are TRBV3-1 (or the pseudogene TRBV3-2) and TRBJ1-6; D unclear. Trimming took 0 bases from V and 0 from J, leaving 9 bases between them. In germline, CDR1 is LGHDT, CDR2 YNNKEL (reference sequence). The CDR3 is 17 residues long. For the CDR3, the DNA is TGTGCCAGCAGCCAAGATACCCGGAGCTCCTATAATTCACCCCTCCACTTT. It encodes CASSQDTRSSYNSPLHF.

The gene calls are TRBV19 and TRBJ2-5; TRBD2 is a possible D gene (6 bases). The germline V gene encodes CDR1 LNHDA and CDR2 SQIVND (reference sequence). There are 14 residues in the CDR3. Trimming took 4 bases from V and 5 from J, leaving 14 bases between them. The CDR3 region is CASSKAGGRETQYF. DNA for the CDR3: TGTGCCAGTAGTAAAGCGGGCGGGCGGGAGACCCAGTACTTC.

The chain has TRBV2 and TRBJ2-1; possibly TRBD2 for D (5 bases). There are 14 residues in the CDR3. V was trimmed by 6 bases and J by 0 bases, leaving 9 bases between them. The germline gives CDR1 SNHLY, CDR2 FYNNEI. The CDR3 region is CASSSGSSYNEQFF. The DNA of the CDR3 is TGTGCCAGCAGCTCGGGATCCTCCTACAATGAGCAGTTCTTC.

CDR3 amino acids: CAISDSPGSYEQYV. CDR3 DNA sequence: TGTGCCATCAGTGATTCTCCGGGTTCCTACGAGCAGTACGTC. This chain joins TRBV10-3 and TRBJ2-7, with D hard to call. The germline gives CDR1 ENHRY, CDR2 SYGVKD. CDR3 length: 14 residues. V lost 3 bases and J 1 base, leaving 10 bases between the germline ends.

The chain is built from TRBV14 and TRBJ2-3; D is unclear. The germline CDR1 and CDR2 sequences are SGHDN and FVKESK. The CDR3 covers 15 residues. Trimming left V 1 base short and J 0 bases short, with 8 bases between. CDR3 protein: CASSQGSTSTDTQYF. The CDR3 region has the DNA TGTGCCAGCAGCCAAGGTTCCACTAGCACAGATACGCAGTATTTT.

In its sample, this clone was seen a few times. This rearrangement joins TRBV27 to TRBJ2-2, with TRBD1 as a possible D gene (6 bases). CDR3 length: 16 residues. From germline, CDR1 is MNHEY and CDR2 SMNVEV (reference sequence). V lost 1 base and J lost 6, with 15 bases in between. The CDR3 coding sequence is TGTGCCAGCAGTTTATATTCAGGGGCCCAACCCGGGGAGCTGTTTTTT. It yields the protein CASSLYSGAQPGELFF.

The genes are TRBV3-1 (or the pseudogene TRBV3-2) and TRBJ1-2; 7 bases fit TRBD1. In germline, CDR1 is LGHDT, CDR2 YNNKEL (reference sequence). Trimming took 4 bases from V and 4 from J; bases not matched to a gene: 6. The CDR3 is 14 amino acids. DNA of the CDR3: TGTGCCAGCAGCCCGGACAGGAACCTCTATGGCTACACCTTC. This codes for CASSPDRNLYGYTF.

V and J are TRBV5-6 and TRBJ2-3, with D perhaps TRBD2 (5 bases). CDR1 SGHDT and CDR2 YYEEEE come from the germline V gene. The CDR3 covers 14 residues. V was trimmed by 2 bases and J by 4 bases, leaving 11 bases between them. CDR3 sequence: CASSFRDTADTQYF. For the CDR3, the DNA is TGTGCCAGCAGCTTTCGGGATACTGCAGATACGCAGTATTTT. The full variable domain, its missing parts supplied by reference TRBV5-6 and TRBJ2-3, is DAGVTQSPTHLIKTRGQQVTLRCSPKSGHDTVSWYQQALGQGPQFIFQYYEEEERQRGNFPDRFSGHQFPNYSSELNVNALLLGDSALYLCASSFRDTADTQYFGPGTRLTVL.

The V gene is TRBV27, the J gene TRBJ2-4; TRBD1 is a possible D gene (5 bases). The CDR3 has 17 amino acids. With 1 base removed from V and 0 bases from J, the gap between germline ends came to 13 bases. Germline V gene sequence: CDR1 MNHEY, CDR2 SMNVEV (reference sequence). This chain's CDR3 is CASSLYLDTLAKNIQYF. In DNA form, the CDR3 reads TGTGCCAGCAGTTTATATTTGGACACTTTAGCCAAAAACATTCAGTACTTC.

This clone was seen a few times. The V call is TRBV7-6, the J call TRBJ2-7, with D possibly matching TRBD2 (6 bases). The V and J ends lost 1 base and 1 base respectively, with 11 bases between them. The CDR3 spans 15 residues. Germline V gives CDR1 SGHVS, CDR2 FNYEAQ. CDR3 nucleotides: TGTGCCAGCAGCTTAGATACGGGGGAGTCCTACGAGCAGTACTTC. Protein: CASSLDTGESYEQYF.

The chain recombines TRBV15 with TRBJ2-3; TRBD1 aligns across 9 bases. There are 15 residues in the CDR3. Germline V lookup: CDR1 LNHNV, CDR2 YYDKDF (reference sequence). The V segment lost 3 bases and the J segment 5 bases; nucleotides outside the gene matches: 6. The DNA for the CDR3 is TGTGCCACCAGCAGGGGGGACAGGGAGAAAGATACGCAGTATTTT. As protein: CATSRGDREKDTQYF.

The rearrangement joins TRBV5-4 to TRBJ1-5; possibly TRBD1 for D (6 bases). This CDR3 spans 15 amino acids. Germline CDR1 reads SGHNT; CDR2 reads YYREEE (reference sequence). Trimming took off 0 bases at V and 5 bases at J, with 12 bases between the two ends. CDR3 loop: CASSLGGLKDQPQHF. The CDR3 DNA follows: TGTGCCAGCAGCTTGGGGGGGCTGAAGGATCAGCCCCAGCATTTT.

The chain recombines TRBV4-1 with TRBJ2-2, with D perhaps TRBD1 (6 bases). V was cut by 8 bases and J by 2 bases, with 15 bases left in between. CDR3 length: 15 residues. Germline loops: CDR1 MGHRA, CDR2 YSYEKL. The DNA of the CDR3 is TGCGCCAGCGGAGGAACAGGGCCAAACACCGGGGAGCTGTTTTTT. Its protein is CASGGTGPNTGELFF.

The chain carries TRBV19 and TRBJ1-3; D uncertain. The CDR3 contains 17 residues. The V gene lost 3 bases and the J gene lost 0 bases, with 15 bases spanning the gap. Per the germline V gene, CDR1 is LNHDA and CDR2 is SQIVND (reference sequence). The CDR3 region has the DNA TGTGCCAGTAGTATTTCCGAGCTATCTTTCTCTGGAAACACCATATATTTT. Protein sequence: CASSISELSFSGNTIYF.

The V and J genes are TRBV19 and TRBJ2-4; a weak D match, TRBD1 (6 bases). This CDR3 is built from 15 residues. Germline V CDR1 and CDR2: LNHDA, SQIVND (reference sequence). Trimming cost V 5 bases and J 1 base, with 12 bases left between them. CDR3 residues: CASSLQGTAKNIQYF. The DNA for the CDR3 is TGTGCCAGTAGTCTACAGGGTACGGCCAAAAACATTCAGTACTTC.

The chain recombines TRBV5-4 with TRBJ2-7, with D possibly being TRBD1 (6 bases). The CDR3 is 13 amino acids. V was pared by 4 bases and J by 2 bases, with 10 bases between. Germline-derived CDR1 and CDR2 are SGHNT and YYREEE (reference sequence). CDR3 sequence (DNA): TGTGCCAGCAGCCGGGACATTGCCTACGAGCAGTACTTC. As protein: CASSRDIAYEQYF.

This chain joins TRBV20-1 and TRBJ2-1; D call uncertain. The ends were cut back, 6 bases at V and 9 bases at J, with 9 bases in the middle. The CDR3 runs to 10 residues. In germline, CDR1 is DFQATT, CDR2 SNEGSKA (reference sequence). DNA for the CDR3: TGCAGTGCCTCCTTCGGTGAGCAGTTCTTC. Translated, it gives CSASFGEQFF.

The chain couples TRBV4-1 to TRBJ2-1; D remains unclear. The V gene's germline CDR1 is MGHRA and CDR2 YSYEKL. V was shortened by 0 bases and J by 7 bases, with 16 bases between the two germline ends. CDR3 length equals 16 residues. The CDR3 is CASSQETRSFGNEQFF. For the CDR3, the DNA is TGCGCCAGCAGCCAAGAGACACGCTCCTTTGGTAATGAGCAGTTCTTC.

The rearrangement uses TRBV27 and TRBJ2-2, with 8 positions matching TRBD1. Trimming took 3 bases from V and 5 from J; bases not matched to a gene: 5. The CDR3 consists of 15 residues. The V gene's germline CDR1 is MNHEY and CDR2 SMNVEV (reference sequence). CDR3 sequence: CASSLDRARTGELFF. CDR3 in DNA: TGTGCCAGCAGTTTGGACAGGGCCAGGACCGGGGAGCTGTTTTTT.

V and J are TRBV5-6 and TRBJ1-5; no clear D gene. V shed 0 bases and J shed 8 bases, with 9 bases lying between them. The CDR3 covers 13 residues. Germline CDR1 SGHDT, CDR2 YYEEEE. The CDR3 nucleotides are TGTGCCAGCAGCTTGGCCTACGGGGAGCCCCAGCATTTT. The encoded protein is CASSLAYGEPQHF. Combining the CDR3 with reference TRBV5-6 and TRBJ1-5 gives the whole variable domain DAGVTQSPTHLIKTRGQQVTLRCSPKSGHDTVSWYQQALGQGPQFIFQYYEEEERQRGNFPDRFSGHQFPNYSSELNVNALLLGDSALYLCASSLAYGEPQHFGDGTRLSIL.